These T cell receptor beta chains were read from a single sample in a study of CD8+ T cells in alopecia areata. This table comes from immunoSEQ multiplex PCR, and its TCRdb copy is limited to in-frame clones, with some not included. This table has 150,000 to 200,000 clones, about 61% appearing once. The sample in question was CD4+ T cells sorted from blood, obtained at approximately week 60, from a patient treated with tofacitinib. These receptors came from a human donor with alopecia areata. The CDR3 runs from the conserved cysteine through the conserved F or W. Each record gives: J gene, V gene, D gene, clone size, CDR3 protein, CDR3 DNA. A D gene is named only where the DNA matches it firmly. The listing skips clone size in some rows; elsewhere it reads once, few, many or a size class.

>TRBJ2-7|TRBV5-1|.|.
CASTKGPGHEQYF
TGCGCCAGCACCAAAGGACCGGGCCACGAGCAGTACTTC
>TRBJ2-1|TRBV6-5|TRBD2|.
CASCRGVRDNEQFF
TGTGCCAGCTGTCGGGGGGTGAGGGACAATGAGCAGTTCTTC
>TRBJ2-7|TRBV30|.|.
CAWSVRTSNGEQYF
TGTGCCTGGAGTGTACGAACCAGCAACGGGGAGCAGTACTTC
>TRBJ1-2|TRBV7-2|TRBD1|.
CASSLRQGAGYTF
TGTGCCAGCAGCTTGAGACAGGGGGCTGGCTACACCTTC
>TRBJ1-2|TRBV6-1|.|.
CASSDLAGVDGYTF
TGTGCCAGCAGTGACCTGGCTGGGGTAGATGGCTACACCTTC
>TRBJ1-6|TRBV2|TRBD1|few
CASSTSRQGLSPLHF
TGTGCCAGCAGTACTTCTCGACAGGGTTTATCACCCCTCCACTTT
>TRBJ1-5|TRBV29-1|.|few
CSVTGAGNQPQHF
TGCAGCGTAACGGGGGCGGGCAATCAGCCCCAGCATTTT
>TRBJ2-1|TRBV6-1|.|.
CASSEQDSYNEQFF
TGTGCCAGCAGTGAACAAGACTCCTACAATGAGCAGTTCTTC
>TRBJ1-4|TRBV30|TRBD1|few
CAWSPPTGARHEKLFF
TGTGCCTGGAGTCCCCCGACAGGGGCGAGACATGAAAAACTGTTTTTT
>TRBJ1-1|TRBV29-1|TRBD1|.
CSVKQGINTEAFF
TGCAGCGTTAAACAGGGGATTAACACTGAAGCTTTCTTT